Described below is a single T cell receptor (beta chain) sequence and its context. This record belongs to a study of OX40 agonist ivuxolimab in advanced cancers. Study-level background: Ivuxolimab, an antibody acting as an agonist of OX40 (CD134), was used to treat patients. At 0.01 to 10 mg/kg, ivuxolimab was administered intravenously to patients every 2 weeks. Partial responses occurred in Three dose-escalation patients, one with hepatocellular carcinoma and two with cutaneous melanoma.

Germline lookup yields CDR1 SEHNR and CDR2 FQNEAQ (reference sequence). V was pared by 2 bases and J by 7 bases, with 23 bases between. The CDR3 is 17 residues long. Repertoires were generated with immunoSEQ multiplex PCR, while TCRdb's copy carries only in-frame clones and drops some. The sample yields over 75,000 clones, 90% seen once. The clonotype was recovered from an adult with an advanced solid tumor such as melanoma, head and neck, liver or kidney cancer. Here the sequenced sample was CD4+ or CD8+ T cells sorted from blood, taken in a trial of the OX40 agonist ivuxolimab. The chain joins TRBV7-9 to TRBJ2-5, with D tentatively TRBD1 or TRBD2 (5 bases each). The CDR3 region has the DNA TGTGCCAGCAGCTTACTTCTCGGTATGGGACGTACGCGGACCCAGTACTTC. It codes for CASSLLLGMGRTRTQYF.